The clone carrying this T cell receptor (beta chain) was seen a few times. CDR1 is SNHLY and CDR2 is FYNNEI in the germline V gene. The CDR3 consists of 13 residues. V dropped 7 bases and J dropped 5; count of bases not matched to a gene: 7. A second roughly 6 to 12 cycle PCR used barcoded and J-beta primers. TCRdb reprocessed the 5' RACE reads via MiXCR and lists one record per CDR3 protein. Of over 500,000 distinct CDR3 sequences in the sample, approximately 26% were seen once. This sample is drawn from a study of blood T cells in healthy people across ages. Turning to the study itself: There was about one barcoded beta molecule captured by template switching per two T cells.

Each sample had at least 7 million PBMCs isolated. This sample also belongs to another study, concerning T cells of mothers and their children. That publication notes: No clones detected were persistent microchimeric T cell clones.

The specimen was blood. The chain joins TRBV2 to TRBJ2-7; 8 bases line up with TRBD1. The receptor was derived from a boy aged 2 to 9 in good health. CDR3 in amino acids: CASTKTGDHEQYF. CDR3 nucleotide sequence: TGTGCCAGCACCAAGACAGGGGACCACGAGCAGTACTTC.